Following are 31 T cell receptor beta chains from one sample sequenced in a study of T-cell memory formation after mild COVID-19. TCRdb analysed the 5' RACE reads with MiXCR anew, one entry per CDR3 protein. The sample carries roughly 120,000 distinct CDR3 sequences, about 17% recorded once. The sample taken for sequencing was PBMCs or a T cell subset sorted from them (not recorded which). The receptors were gathered from an adult woman who had mild COVID-19 (a few samples of this study predate the infection). Cell type and time point are not known.

There are a few counts of this clonotype. V is TRBV24-1 and J is TRBJ2-1; tentatively, D is TRBD2 (6 bases). Trimming took off 9 bases at V and 3 bases at J, with 11 bases between the two ends. CDR1 is KGHDR, CDR2 SFDVKD, per germline. The CDR3 spans 13 residues. The chain's CDR3 is CATRGTFYNEQFF. Written as DNA, the CDR3 is TGTGCCACCCGTGGGACTTTCTACAATGAGCAGTTCTTC.

This clonotype was detected a few times. CDR3 bases: TGTGCCAGCAGCTTACGCGGTAGCGGGGAGACCCAGTACTTC. It encodes CASSLRGSGETQYF. This chain joins TRBV13 and TRBJ2-5; 7 bases line up with TRBD2. This CDR3 region has 14 residues. V lost 2 bases to trimming and J lost 5 bases; unmatched junction nucleotides: 5. Germline assignment: CDR1 PRHDT and CDR2 FYEKMQ (reference sequence). Full variable domain (remainder filled in from reference TRBV13 and TRBJ2-5): AAGVIQSPRHLIKEKRETATLKCYPIPRHDTVYWYQQGPGQDPQFLISFYEKMQSDKGSIPDRFSAQQFSDYHSELNMSSLELGDSALYFCASSLRGSGETQYFGPGTRLLVL.

There are many counts of this clonotype. The gene calls are TRBV20-1 and TRBJ2-7; 8 nucleotides align to TRBD1. The CDR3 length is 15 residues. The junction had 5 bases not matched to a gene; V was cut back by 1 base and J by 0 bases. Germline V lookup: CDR1 DFQATT, CDR2 SNEGSKA (reference sequence). CDR3 region: CSARARDRSSYEQYF. The CDR3 DNA follows: TGCAGTGCTAGAGCCCGGGACAGGAGCTCCTACGAGCAGTACTTC.

This clonotype has only a few counts. The gene calls are TRBV7-2 and TRBJ2-4, with D maybe TRBD1 (6 bases). Germline V gene sequence: CDR1 SGHTA, CDR2 FQGNSA. This CDR3 comprises 16 residues. V was shortened by 5 bases and J by 0 bases, with 14 bases between the two germline ends. CDR3 sequence: CASSLGDNIAKNIQYF. The CDR3 coding sequence is TGTGCCAGCAGCCTCGGGGACAACATAGCCAAAAACATTCAGTACTTC.

This clonotype has a handful of counts. This chain links TRBV4-2 with TRBJ2-5; D is ambiguous. Germline CDR1 LGHNA, CDR2 YNFKEQ. This CDR3 region has 15 residues. V was trimmed by 0 bases and J by 3 bases, leaving 11 bases between them. CDR3 DNA sequence: TGTGCCAGCAGCCAAGATGAAGGCTTAAAAGAGACCCAGTACTTC. Translated: CASSQDEGLKETQYF.

There are a few counts of this clonotype. The V and J genes are TRBV20-1 and TRBJ2-1; a possible D gene is TRBD2 (5 bases). Trimming shortened V by 3 bases and J by 10 bases, and 19 bases separated the two germline ends. The CDR3 length is 14 residues. The germline V gene has CDR1 DFQATT and CDR2 SNEGSKA (reference sequence). The DNA of the CDR3 is TGCAGTGCTAGGGTCCACGGTATATCGGGAGAGCAGTTCTTC. Translated, it gives CSARVHGISGEQFF.

This clonotype was detected ten times or more. This sequence joins TRBV29-1 and TRBJ2-1, with 7 bases identical to TRBD1. Trimming removed 6 bases from V and 1 base from J; junction bases left unmatched: 6. Per germline, CDR1 SQVTM and CDR2 ANQGSEA. The CDR3 consists of 14 residues. The CDR3, as DNA: TGCAGCGTGGATGACAGGGCTTCCTACAATGAGCAGTTCTTC. This translates into CSVDDRASYNEQFF.

V gene TRBV27 combines with J gene TRBJ2-3; perhaps TRBD1 as D (5 bases). Trimming left V 1 base short and J 0 bases short, with 11 bases between. The germline CDR1 and CDR2 sequences are MNHEY and SMNVEV (reference sequence). This CDR3 is 16 amino acids long. The CDR3 nucleotides are TGTGCCAGCAGTTTATATGAGACAGCTAGCACAGATACGCAGTATTTT. Encoded protein: CASSLYETASTDTQYF.

This clonotype was picked up a small number of times. This chain uses TRBV15 with TRBJ2-7; 9 bases agree with TRBD1. Trimming removed 8 bases from V and 3 bases from J; junction bases left unmatched: 5. Germline loops: CDR1 LNHNV, CDR2 YYDKDF (reference sequence). This CDR3 has 13 amino acids. The DNA for the CDR3 is TGTGCCACCCTTGACAGGGGGAACTACGAGCAGTACTTC. Its translation is CATLDRGNYEQYF.

J is TRBJ1-1 and V is TRBV30; D uncertain. Trimming removed 2 bases from V and 8 bases from J, with 9 bases in between. This CDR3 has 11 amino acids. CDR1 is GTSNPN, CDR2 SVGIG, per germline (reference sequence). CDR3 DNA sequence: TGTGCCTGGAGTTGGACCGACGAAGCTTTCTTT. Protein sequence: CAWSWTDEAFF.

This clonotype was seen more than once but under ten times. The V call is TRBV7-2, the J call TRBJ1-2, with D perhaps matching TRBD1 (6 bases). Trimming removed 5 bases from V and 3 bases from J, with 16 bases in between. The CDR3 loop spans 15 amino acids. Germline V gene data show CDR1 as SGHTA and CDR2 as FQGNSA. CDR3 nucleotides: TGTGCCAGCAGCGGAACCGGGACAACATACTATGGCTACACCTTC. It yields the protein CASSGTGTTYYGYTF.

This clonotype has more than one count but fewer than ten. CDR3 coding DNA: TGTGCCACCAGGCAGGGTAACACTGAAGCTTTCTTT. It translates to CATRQGNTEAFF. This sequence joins TRBV15 and TRBJ1-1; D may be TRBD1 (5 bases). The CDR3 spans 12 residues. Germline V gene sequence: CDR1 LNHNV, CDR2 YYDKDF (reference sequence). Trimming pared 6 bases from V and 2 bases from J, leaving 7 bases between.

This clonotype was counted only a few times. The genes are TRBV5-1 and TRBJ2-3; TRBD2 aligns across 9 bases. The CDR3 is 17 amino acids. V lost 4 bases to trimming and J lost 4 bases; unmatched junction nucleotides: 13. Germline V CDR1 and CDR2: SGHRS, YFSETQ. Here the CDR3 reads CASSAGSLTSGPDTQYF. The CDR3 DNA reads TGCGCCAGCAGCGCGGGATCGCTGACTAGCGGTCCAGATACGCAGTATTTT.

The V and J genes are TRBV5-1 and TRBJ2-1; tentative D call: TRBD1 (5 bases). The CDR3 totals 14 residues. V dropped 3 bases and J dropped 5 bases, with 12 bases sitting between them. Germline loops: CDR1 SGHRS, CDR2 YFSETQ. CDR3 sequence: CASSWKGQHNEQFF. Written as DNA, the CDR3 is TGCGCCAGCAGCTGGAAGGGGCAGCACAATGAGCAGTTCTTC.

The table lists this clonotype with a few counts. The genes are TRBV12-3 or TRBV12-4 and TRBJ1-3, with 8 nucleotides matching TRBD1. The CDR3 loop spans 14 amino acids. V shed 5 bases, J shed 8 bases, and the junction held 8 bases outside the gene matches. The CDR3 nucleotides read TGTGCCAGCAGTATTACAGGGGGGACGGACACCATATATTTT. This sequence encodes CASSITGGTDTIYF.

This rearrangement joins TRBV11-3 to TRBJ2-7; D is unclear. The CDR3 loop spans 12 amino acids. The germline CDR1 and CDR2 sequences are SGHNT and YENEEA. Between the trimmed V and J ends, which lost 5 bases and 2 bases, there was a span of 7 bases. The CDR3 loop is CASSVTPYEQYF. CDR3 nucleotides: TGTGCCAGCAGCGTCACCCCCTACGAGCAGTACTTC. The variable domain in full, completed from reference TRBV11-3 and TRBJ2-7, reads EAGVVQSPRYKIIEKKQPVAFWCNPISGHNTLYWYLQNLGQGPELLIRYENEEAVDDSQLPKDRFSAERLKGVDSTLKIQPAELGDSAVYLCASSVTPYEQYFGPGTRLTVT.

In this sample, this clonotype turned up a few times. V and J are TRBV7-3 and TRBJ2-1, with 9 bases lining up with TRBD2. Germline V gene sequence: CDR1 SGHTA, CDR2 FQGTGA. With 5 bases clipped from V and 1 base from J, the junction kept 18 bases outside the gene matches. The CDR3 is made up of 20 amino acids. In DNA, the CDR3 is TGTGCCAGCAGCCCTTACTATTATGGGCTAGCGGGACGGTCCTACAATGAGCAGTTCTTC. This gives the protein CASSPYYYGLAGRSYNEQFF.

The chain combines TRBV7-2 with TRBJ2-1, with D perhaps assigned TRBD1 or TRBD2 (5 bases each). CDR1 is SGHTA, CDR2 FQGNSA, per germline. The CDR3 is 15 residues long. Trimming took 2 bases from V and 1 from J, leaving 9 bases between them. The CDR3 DNA reads TGTGCCAGCAGCTTATTGGGGGTTTCCTACAATGAGCAGTTCTTC. Translated, it gives CASSLLGVSYNEQFF.

This clonotype was counted at least ten times. J is TRBJ2-3 and V is TRBV3-1; maybe TRBD2 (5 bases). Per germline, CDR1 LGHDT and CDR2 YNNKEL (reference sequence). The CDR3 is made up of 13 amino acids. Between the trimmed V and J ends, which lost 2 bases and 9 bases, there was a span of 12 bases. CDR3 amino acids: CASSQIRSGTQYF. The CDR3 nucleotides read TGTGCCAGCAGCCAAATACGGTCGGGGACGCAGTATTTT.

The V and J genes are TRBV20-1 and TRBJ2-1; D is undetermined. CDR3 length: 16 amino acids. Germline V lookup: CDR1 DFQATT, CDR2 SNEGSKA (reference sequence). V shed 0 bases and J shed 0 bases, with 12 bases lying between them. The CDR3 is CSARDPGLSSYNEQFF. The CDR3 nucleotides are TGCAGTGCTAGAGACCCCGGGCTCAGCTCCTACAATGAGCAGTTCTTC.

V gene TRBV3-1 combines with J gene TRBJ2-2; 9 bases are a match to TRBD2. The germline CDR1 and CDR2 sequences are LGHDT and YNNKEL (reference sequence). The CDR3 is made up of 14 amino acids. Trimming at V came to 8 bases and at J to 6 bases, leaving 7 bases not matched to a gene. CDR3 DNA: TGTGCCAGCGGTAGCGGGAGAAGGGCCGGGGAGCTGTTTTTT. Amino acids: CASGSGRRAGELFF.

V is TRBV9 and J is TRBJ2-7, with TRBD1 matching over 9 bases. The germline V gene has CDR1 SGDLS and CDR2 YYNGEE. The length of the CDR3 is 16 residues. Trimming cost V 0 bases and J 6 bases; bases outside gene matches: 10. CDR3 coding DNA: TGTGCCAGCAGCGTAGCCCCCTCGAGGACAGGGGTCGAGCAGTACTTC. The encoded protein is CASSVAPSRTGVEQYF.

This clonotype was counted a few times. The rearrangement uses TRBV2 and TRBJ2-4; 7 nucleotides line up with TRBD1. V trimming: 0 bases; J trimming: 0 bases; junction bases outside the gene matches: 8. This CDR3 spans 18 amino acids. Germline V gene sequence: CDR1 SNHLY, CDR2 FYNNEI. CDR3 sequence: CASSEALGGSIAKNIQYF. DNA for the CDR3: TGTGCCAGCAGTGAAGCCCTAGGGGGCTCGATAGCCAAAAACATTCAGTACTTC.

This chain uses TRBV6-5 with TRBJ2-1, with 9 positions matching TRBD1. Germline V gives CDR1 MNHEY, CDR2 SVGAGI. The CDR3 runs to 15 residues. Trimming at V came to 6 bases and at J to 6 bases, leaving 9 bases not matched to a gene. The CDR3 region is CASSPGQGWFNEQFF. CDR3 bases: TGTGCCAGCAGCCCGGGACAGGGCTGGTTCAATGAGCAGTTCTTC.

The chain has TRBV29-1 and TRBJ2-1; 10 nucleotides align to TRBD1. This CDR3 has 13 residues. The V segment lost 2 bases and the J segment 8 bases; nucleotides outside the gene matches: 3. The germline CDR1 and CDR2 sequences are SQVTM and ANQGSEA. The DNA for the CDR3 is TGCAGCGTTGAATCGGGACAGGGGCATGAGCAGTTCTTC. It encodes CSVESGQGHEQFF.

This clonotype appeared a few times. The chain couples TRBV24-1 to TRBJ1-1; D is ambiguous. The V gene's germline CDR1 is KGHDR and CDR2 SFDVKD. The V end was cut by 4 bases, the J end by 8 bases, with 10 bases between. The CDR3 is made up of 12 amino acids. The CDR3 DNA reads TGTGCCACCAGTGACCACACCGGGGAAGCTTTCTTT. It yields the protein CATSDHTGEAFF.

In its sample, this clonotype was seen a few times. The chain is built from TRBV6-2 or TRBV6-3 and TRBJ2-7, with 10 nucleotides matching TRBD2. Per germline, CDR1 MNHEY and CDR2 SVGEGT. V shed 0 bases and J 6 bases; nucleotides not matched to a gene: 8. The length of the CDR3 is 16 residues. CDR3 in DNA: TGTGCCAGCAGTTACTCTCCACTAGCGGGAACGGCCGAGCAGTACTTC. Its translation is CASSYSPLAGTAEQYF.

This clonotype was seen only a few times. The gene calls are TRBV7-6 and TRBJ2-6; tentatively, D is TRBD1 (5 bases). CDR3 length: 18 amino acids. CDR1 SGHVS and CDR2 FNYEAQ come from the germline V gene. V was clipped by 4 bases and J by 2 bases, with 18 bases between them. CDR3 bases: TGTGCCAGCAGCTCCCGACAGTTAGAAAGTGCTGGGGCCAACGTCCTGACTTTC. This sequence encodes CASSSRQLESAGANVLTF. Supplemented by reference TRBV7-6 and TRBJ2-6, the full variable domain reads GAGVSQSPRYKVTKRGQDVALRCDPISGHVSLYWYRQALGQGPEFLTYFNYEAQQDKSGLPNDRFSAERPEGSISTLTIQRTEQRDSAMYRCASSSRQLESAGANVLTFGAGSRLTVL.

This chain connects TRBV28 to TRBJ2-7, with 11 bases matching TRBD1. Germline V gene sequence: CDR1 MDHEN, CDR2 SYDVKM. The CDR3 loop spans 16 amino acids. V was clipped by 3 bases and J by 3 bases; unmatched bases: 7. The CDR3 DNA sequence: TGTGCCAGCAGTTTTACGAGGACAGGGGGCTTCTACGAGCAGTACTTC. It specifies CASSFTRTGGFYEQYF. The full variable domain, in which reference TRBV28 and TRBJ2-7 provide the parts outside the CDR3, is DVKVTQSSRYLVKRTGEKVFLECVQDMDHENMFWYRQDPGLGLRLIYFSYDVKMKEKGDIPEGYSVSREKKERFSLILESASTNQTSMYLCASSFTRTGGFYEQYFGPGTRLTVT.

This clonotype occurred a few times. This sequence joins TRBV5-6 and TRBJ2-7, with D perhaps matching TRBD2 (5 bases). V lost 7 bases and J lost 7, with 18 bases in between. The CDR3 is made up of 13 amino acids. In germline, CDR1 is SGHDT, CDR2 YYEEEE. CDR3 loop: CASSRTISAEQYF. The CDR3 DNA is TGTGCCAGCTCACGGACGATTAGCGCGGAGCAGTACTTC.

This clonotype was seen more than once but under ten times. The CDR3 DNA follows: TGTGCCAGCAGCTCCCTAGCGGGAGGACTCGAGGAGCAGTACTTC. It translates to CASSSLAGGLEEQYF. The chain joins TRBV5-5 to TRBJ2-7; TRBD2 aligns across 11 bases. J was trimmed by 7 bases and V by 3 bases; bases with no gene match: 9. This CDR3 has 15 amino acids. CDR1 is SGHKS and CDR2 is YYEKEE in the germline V gene (reference sequence).